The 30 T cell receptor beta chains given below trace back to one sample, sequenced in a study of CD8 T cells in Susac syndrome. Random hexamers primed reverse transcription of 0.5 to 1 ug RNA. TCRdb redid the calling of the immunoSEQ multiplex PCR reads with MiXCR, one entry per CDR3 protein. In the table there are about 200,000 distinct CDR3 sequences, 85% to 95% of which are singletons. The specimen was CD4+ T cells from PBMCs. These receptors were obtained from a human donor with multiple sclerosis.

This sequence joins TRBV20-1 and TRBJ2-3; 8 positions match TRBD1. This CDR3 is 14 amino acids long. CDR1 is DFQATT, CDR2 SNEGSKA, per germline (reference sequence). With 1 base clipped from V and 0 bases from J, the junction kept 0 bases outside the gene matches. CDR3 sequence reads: CSARGDRSTDTQYF. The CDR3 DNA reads TGCAGTGCTAGAGGGGACAGGAGCACAGATACGCAGTATTTT.

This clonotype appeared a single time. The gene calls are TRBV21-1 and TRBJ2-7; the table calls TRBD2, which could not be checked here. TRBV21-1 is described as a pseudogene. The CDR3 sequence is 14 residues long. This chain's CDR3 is CASSKGDWPCEQYV. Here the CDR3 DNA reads TGTGCCAGCAGCAAAGGGGACTGGCCCTGCGAGCAGTACGTC.

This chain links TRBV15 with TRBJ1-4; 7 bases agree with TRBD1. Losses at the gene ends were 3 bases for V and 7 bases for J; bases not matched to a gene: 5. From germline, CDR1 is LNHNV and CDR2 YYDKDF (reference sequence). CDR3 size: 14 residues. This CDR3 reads CATSRRGPGEKLFF. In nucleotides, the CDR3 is TGTGCCACCAGCAGGAGGGGGCCGGGTGAAAAACTGTTTTTT.

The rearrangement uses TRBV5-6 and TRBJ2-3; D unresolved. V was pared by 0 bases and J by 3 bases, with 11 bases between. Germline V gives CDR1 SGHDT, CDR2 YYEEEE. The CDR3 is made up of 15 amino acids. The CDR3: CASSLVLGYTDTQYF. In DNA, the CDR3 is TGTGCCAGCAGCTTGGTCTTGGGTTATACAGATACGCAGTATTTT.

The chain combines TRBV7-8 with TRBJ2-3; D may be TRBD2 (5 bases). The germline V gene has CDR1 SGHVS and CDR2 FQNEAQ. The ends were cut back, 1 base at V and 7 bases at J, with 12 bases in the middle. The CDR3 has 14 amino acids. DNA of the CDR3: TGTGCCAGCAGCTTAGGGCGGCTCGGGAATACGCAGTATTTT. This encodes CASSLGRLGNTQYF. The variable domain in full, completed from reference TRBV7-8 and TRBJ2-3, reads GAGVSQSPRYKVAKRGQDVALRCDPISGHVSLFWYQQALGQGPEFLTYFQNEAQLDKSGLPSDRFFAERPEGSVSTLKIQRTQQEDSAVYLCASSLGRLGNTQYFGPGTRLTVL.

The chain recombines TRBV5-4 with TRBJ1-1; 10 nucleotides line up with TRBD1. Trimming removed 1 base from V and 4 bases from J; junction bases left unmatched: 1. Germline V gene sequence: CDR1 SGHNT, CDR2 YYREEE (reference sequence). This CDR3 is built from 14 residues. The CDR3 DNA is TGTGCCAGCAGCTTGTGGACAGGGGGCACTGAAGCTTTCTTT. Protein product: CASSLWTGGTEAFF.

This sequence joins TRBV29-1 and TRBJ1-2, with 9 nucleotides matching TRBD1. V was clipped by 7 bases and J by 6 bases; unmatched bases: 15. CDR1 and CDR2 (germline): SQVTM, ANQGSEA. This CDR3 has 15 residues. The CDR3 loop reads CSADPGGQGPDGYTF. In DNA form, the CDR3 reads TGCAGCGCCGACCCTGGGGGACAGGGCCCGGATGGCTACACCTTC.

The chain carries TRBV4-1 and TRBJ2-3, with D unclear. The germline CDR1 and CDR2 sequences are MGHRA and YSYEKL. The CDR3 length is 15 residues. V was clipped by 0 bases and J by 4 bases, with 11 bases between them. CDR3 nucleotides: TGCGCCAGCAGCCAAGATGGTAGCCGGGCAGATACGCAGTATTTT. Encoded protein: CASSQDGSRADTQYF.

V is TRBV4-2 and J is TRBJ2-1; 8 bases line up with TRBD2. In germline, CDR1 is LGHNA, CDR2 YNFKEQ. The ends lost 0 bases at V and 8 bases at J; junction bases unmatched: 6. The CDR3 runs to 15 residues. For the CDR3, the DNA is TGTGCCAGCAGCCAAGAACCCGGGGGGGCCCATGAGCAGTTCTTC. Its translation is CASSQEPGGAHEQFF.

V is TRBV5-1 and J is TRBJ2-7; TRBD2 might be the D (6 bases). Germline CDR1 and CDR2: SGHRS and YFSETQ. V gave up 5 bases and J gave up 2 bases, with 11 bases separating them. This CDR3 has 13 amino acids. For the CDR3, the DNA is TGCGCCAGCAGGGTCGGGGAGGCCTACGAGCAGTACTTC. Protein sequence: CASRVGEAYEQYF.

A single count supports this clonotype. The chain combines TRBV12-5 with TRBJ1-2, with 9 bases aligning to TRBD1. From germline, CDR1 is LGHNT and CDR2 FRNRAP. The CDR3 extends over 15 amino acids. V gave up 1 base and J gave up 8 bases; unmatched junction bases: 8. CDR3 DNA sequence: TGTGCTAGTGGTTTGGATAGGACAGGGGCTCGCGGCTACACCTTC. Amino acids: CASGLDRTGARGYTF.

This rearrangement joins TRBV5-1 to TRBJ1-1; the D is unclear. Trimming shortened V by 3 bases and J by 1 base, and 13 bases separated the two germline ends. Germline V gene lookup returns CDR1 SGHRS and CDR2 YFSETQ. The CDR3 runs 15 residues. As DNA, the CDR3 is TGCGCCAGCAGCTACATGACAAGGGAGAACACTGAAGCTTTCTTT. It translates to CASSYMTRENTEAFF.

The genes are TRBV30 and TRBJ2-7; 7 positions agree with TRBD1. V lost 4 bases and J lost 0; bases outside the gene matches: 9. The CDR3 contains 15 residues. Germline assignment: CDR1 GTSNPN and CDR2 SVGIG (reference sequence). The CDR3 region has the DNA TGTGCCTGGACCTGGCCGGGACAGCTCTCCTACGAGCAGTACTTC. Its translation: CAWTWPGQLSYEQYF.

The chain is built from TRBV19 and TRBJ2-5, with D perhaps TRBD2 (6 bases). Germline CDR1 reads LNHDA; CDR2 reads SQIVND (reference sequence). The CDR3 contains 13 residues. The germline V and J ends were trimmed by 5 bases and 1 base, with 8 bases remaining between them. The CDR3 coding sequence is TGTGCCAGTAGTCGGGACTTCCAAGAGACCCAGTACTTC. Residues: CASSRDFQETQYF.

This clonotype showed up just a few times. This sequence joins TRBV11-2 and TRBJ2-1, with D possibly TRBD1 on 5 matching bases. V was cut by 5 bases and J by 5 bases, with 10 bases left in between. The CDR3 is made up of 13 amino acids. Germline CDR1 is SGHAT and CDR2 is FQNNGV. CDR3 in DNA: TGTGCCAGCAGCCAAAGGGGCAACAATGAGCAGTTCTTC. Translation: CASSQRGNNEQFF. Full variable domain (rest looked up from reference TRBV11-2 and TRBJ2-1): EAGVAQSPRYKIIEKRQSVAFWCNPISGHATLYWYQQILGQGPKLLIQFQNNGVVDDSQLPKDRFSAERLKGVDSTLKIQPAKLEDSAVYLCASSQRGNNEQFFGPGTRLTVL.

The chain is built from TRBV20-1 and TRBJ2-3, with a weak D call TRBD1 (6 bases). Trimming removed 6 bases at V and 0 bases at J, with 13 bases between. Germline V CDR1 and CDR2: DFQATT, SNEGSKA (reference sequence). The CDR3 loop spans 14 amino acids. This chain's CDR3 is CSAGDQGSTDTQYF. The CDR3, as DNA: TGCAGTGCCGGGGACCAGGGGAGCACAGATACGCAGTATTTT.

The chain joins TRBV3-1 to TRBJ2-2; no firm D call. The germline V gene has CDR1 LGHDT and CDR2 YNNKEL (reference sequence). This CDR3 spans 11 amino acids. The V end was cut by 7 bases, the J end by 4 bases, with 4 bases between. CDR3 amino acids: CASTRTGELFF. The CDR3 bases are TGTGCCAGCACTCGCACCGGGGAGCTGTTTTTT.

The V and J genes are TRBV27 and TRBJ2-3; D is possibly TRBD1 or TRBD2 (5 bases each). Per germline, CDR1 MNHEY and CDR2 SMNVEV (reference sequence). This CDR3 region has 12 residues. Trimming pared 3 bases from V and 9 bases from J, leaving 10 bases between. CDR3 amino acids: CASSFSGSTQYF. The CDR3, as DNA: TGTGCCAGCAGTTTTTCAGGGAGCACGCAGTATTTT.

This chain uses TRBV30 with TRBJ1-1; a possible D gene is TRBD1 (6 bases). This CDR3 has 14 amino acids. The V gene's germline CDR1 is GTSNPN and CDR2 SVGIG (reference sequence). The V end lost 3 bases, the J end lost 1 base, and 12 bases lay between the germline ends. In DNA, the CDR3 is TGTGCCTGGAGGGCGAACAGGGAGAACACTGAAGCTTTCTTT. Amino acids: CAWRANRENTEAFF.

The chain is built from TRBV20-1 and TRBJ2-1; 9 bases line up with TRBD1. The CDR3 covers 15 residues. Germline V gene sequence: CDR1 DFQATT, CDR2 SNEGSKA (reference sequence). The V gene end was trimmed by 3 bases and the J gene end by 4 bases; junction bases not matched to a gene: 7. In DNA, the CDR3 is TGCAGTGCTAGCTGGGGACAGGGACGATACAATGAGCAGTTCTTC. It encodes CSASWGQGRYNEQFF.

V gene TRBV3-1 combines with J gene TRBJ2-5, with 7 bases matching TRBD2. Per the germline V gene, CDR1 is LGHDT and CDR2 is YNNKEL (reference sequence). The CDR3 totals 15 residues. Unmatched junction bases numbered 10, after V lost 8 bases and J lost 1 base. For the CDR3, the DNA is TGTGCCAGCGGAGTTGGAGCGGGGTTCCAAGAGACCCAGTACTTC. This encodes CASGVGAGFQETQYF.

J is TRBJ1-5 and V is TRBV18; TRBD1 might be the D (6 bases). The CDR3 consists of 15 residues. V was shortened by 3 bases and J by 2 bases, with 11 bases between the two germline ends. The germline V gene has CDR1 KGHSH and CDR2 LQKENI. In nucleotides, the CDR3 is TGTGCCAGCTCACCGATCAGGGGAGGCAATCAGCCCCAGCATTTT. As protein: CASSPIRGGNQPQHF.

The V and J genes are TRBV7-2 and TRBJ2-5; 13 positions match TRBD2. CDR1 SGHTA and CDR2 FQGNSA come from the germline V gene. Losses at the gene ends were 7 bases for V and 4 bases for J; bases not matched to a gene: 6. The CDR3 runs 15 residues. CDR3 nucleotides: TGTGCCAGCACTTTGGGACTAGCGGGGACAGAGACCCAGTACTTC. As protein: CASTLGLAGTETQYF.

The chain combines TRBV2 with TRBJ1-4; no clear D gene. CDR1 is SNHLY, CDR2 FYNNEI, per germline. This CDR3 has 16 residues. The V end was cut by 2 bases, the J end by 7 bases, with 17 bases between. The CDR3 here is CASSEKAAGRGEKLFF. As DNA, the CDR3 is TGTGCCAGCAGTGAAAAAGCGGCAGGCCGCGGTGAAAAACTGTTTTTT.

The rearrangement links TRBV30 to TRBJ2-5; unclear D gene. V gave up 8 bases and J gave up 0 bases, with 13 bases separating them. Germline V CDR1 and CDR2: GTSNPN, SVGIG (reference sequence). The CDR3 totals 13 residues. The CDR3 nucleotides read TGTGCCAGCTTGGCGGCGTACCAAGAGACCCAGTACTTC. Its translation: CASLAAYQETQYF.

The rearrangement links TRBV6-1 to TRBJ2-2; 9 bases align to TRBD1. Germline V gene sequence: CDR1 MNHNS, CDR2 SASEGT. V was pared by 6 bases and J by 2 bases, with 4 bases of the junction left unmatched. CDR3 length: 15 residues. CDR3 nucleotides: TGTGCCAGCAGCCTGACAGGGGGTAACACCGGGGAGCTGTTTTTT. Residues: CASSLTGGNTGELFF.

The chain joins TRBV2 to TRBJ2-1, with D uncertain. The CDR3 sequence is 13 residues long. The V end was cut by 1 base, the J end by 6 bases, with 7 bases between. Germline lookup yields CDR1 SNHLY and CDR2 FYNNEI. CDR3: CASSEGWSNEQFF. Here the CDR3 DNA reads TGTGCCAGCAGTGAAGGTTGGAGCAATGAGCAGTTCTTC.

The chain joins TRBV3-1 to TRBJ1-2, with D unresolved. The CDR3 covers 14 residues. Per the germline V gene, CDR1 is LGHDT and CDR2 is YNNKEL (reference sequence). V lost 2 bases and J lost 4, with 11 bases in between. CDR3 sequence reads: CASSQRLKAYGYTF. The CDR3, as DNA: TGTGCCAGCAGCCAACGCCTTAAGGCCTATGGCTACACCTTC.

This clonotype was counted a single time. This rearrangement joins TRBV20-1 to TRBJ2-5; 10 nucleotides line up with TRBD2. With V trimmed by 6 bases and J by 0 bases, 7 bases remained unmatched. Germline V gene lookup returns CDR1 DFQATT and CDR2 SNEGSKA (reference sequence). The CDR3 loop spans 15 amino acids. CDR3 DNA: TGCAGTGCCGCGTCAGCGGGGGGGTACCAAGAGACCCAGTACTTC. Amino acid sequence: CSAASAGGYQETQYF.

This CDR3 reads CSAINSRVNTEAFF. Written as DNA, the CDR3 is TGCAGTGCCATCAACAGTCGGGTGAACACTGAAGCTTTCTTT. This chain uses TRBV20-1 with TRBJ1-1; unclear D gene. V lost 6 bases, J lost 0 bases, and 14 bases lay in between. The CDR3 is 14 residues long. In germline, CDR1 is DFQATT, CDR2 SNEGSKA (reference sequence).